A single sample gave rise to the 6 T cell receptor beta chains below, sequenced in a study of immune evolution from preneoplasia to lung adenocarcinoma. Using immunoSEQ multiplex PCR, the repertoire was profiled, and TCRdb retains in-frame clones only, with some absent. Of 9,600 or so clones listed, over 70% are singletons. Sequenced material: FFPE lung adenocarcinoma in situ tissue. These TCRs come from a person between 60 and 80 years old with lung adenocarcinoma.

The V and J genes are TRBV19 and TRBJ1-4; 7 nucleotides match TRBD1. The CDR3 covers 16 residues. The germline V gene encodes CDR1 LNHDA and CDR2 SQIVND (reference sequence). V lost 3 bases, J lost 0 bases, and 4 bases stayed unmatched. CDR3 nucleotide sequence: TGTGCCAGTAGTATTCGACAGGGCGCAACTAATGAAAAACTGTTTTTT. Translation: CASSIRQGATNEKLFF. The variable domain in full, with the rest retrieved from reference TRBV19 and TRBJ1-4, is DGGITQSPKYLFRKEGQNVTLSCEQNLNHDAMYWYRQDPGQGLRLIYYSQIVNDFQKGDIAEGYSVSREKKESFPLTVTSAQKNPTAFYLCASSIRQGATNEKLFFGSGTQLSVL.

This rearrangement joins TRBV5-1 to TRBJ2-5; D remains unclear. The CDR3 extends over 14 amino acids. Trimming shortened V by 0 bases and J by 5 bases, and 11 bases separated the two germline ends. Germline loops: CDR1 SGHRS, CDR2 YFSETQ. The CDR3 reads CASSLEALSETQYF. As DNA, the CDR3 is TGCGCCAGCAGCTTGGAGGCCCTATCGGAGACCCAGTACTTC. Combining the CDR3 with reference TRBV5-1 and TRBJ2-5 gives the whole variable domain KAGVTQTPRYLIKTRGQQVTLSCSPISGHRSVSWYQQTPGQGLQFLFEYFSETQRNKGNFPGRFSGRQFSNSRSEMNVSTLELGDSALYLCASSLEALSETQYFGPGTRLLVL.

The rearrangement joins TRBV7-9 to TRBJ2-2; D might be TRBD1 (5 bases). CDR1 is SEHNR, CDR2 FQNEAQ, per germline (reference sequence). This CDR3 is built from 14 residues. Trimming stripped 1 base from V and 3 bases from J, with 6 bases between. This CDR3 is CASSLGTHTGELFF. DNA of the CDR3: TGTGCCAGCAGCTTAGGGACACACACCGGGGAGCTGTTTTTT.

The chain carries TRBV28 and TRBJ1-2; 9 nucleotides line up with TRBD1. This CDR3 is 13 amino acids long. Per germline, CDR1 MDHEN and CDR2 SYDVKM. V shed 5 bases, J shed 6 bases, and the junction held 4 bases outside the gene matches. CDR3 DNA sequence: TGTGCCAGCAGTGAAACAGGGGGCCATGGCTACACCTTC. Translation: CASSETGGHGYTF.

This chain connects TRBV7-9 to TRBJ2-7; the D gene is possibly TRBD1 (6 bases). CDR1 and CDR2 from the germline V gene are SEHNR and FQNEAQ (reference sequence). The CDR3 covers 13 residues. V lost 6 bases and J lost 5, with 14 bases in between. The CDR3 nucleotides read TGTGCCAGCAGTTCTCTACAGGGTAACGAGCAGTACTTC. Its protein product is CASSSLQGNEQYF.

V is TRBV5-4 and J is TRBJ2-2, with TRBD1 identical over 10 bases. CDR1 and CDR2 (germline): SGHNT, YYREEE (reference sequence). V shed 0 bases and J 6 bases; nucleotides not matched to a gene: 2. CDR3 length: 15 residues. CDR3 protein: CASSLGQGAAGELFF. DNA for the CDR3: TGTGCCAGCAGCTTGGGACAGGGGGCGGCCGGGGAGCTGTTTTTT.